These T cell receptor beta chains were read from a single sample in a study of blood T cells in healthy people across ages. TCRdb recomputed calls from the 5' RACE reads with MiXCR, one row per CDR3 protein. The table includes 2 million or so distinct CDR3 sequences, about 50% detected once. Sequenced input: blood. The source is a woman in her thirties or forties in good health. CDR3s include the opening cysteine and the closing phenylalanine or tryptophan. A D gene is named only where the DNA matches it firmly. Rows give clone size only sometimes, using once, few, many, or a class for an expanded clone.

j_gene: TRBJ2-7; v_gene: TRBV6-6; abundance: many; d_gene: TRBD2; CDR3aa: CASGGAYEQYF; CDR3nt: TGTGCCAGCGGGGGGGCCTACGAGCAGTACTTC
j_gene: TRBJ2-5; v_gene: TRBV2; abundance: NA; d_gene: NA; CDR3aa: CASSESLGGPMGTQYF; CDR3nt: TGTGCCAGCAGTGAATCTCTTGGGGGCCCAATGGGGACCCAGTACTTC
j_gene: TRBJ1-2; v_gene: TRBV14; abundance: NA; d_gene: NA; CDR3aa: CASSPAGAHGYTF; CDR3nt: TGTGCCAGCAGCCCGGCGGGGGCGCACGGCTACACCTTC
j_gene: TRBJ1-2; v_gene: TRBV27; abundance: NA; d_gene: TRBD1; CDR3aa: CASSLRGGDRGDRANYGYTF; CDR3nt: TGTGCCAGCAGTTTAAGGGGTGGGGACAGAGGGGACCGAGCTAACTATGGCTACACCTTC
j_gene: TRBJ2-7; v_gene: TRBV10-3; abundance: many; d_gene: NA; CDR3aa: CAISEFYEQYF; CDR3nt: TGTGCCATCAGTGAGTTCTACGAGCAGTACTTC
j_gene: TRBJ2-5; v_gene: TRBV20-1; abundance: NA; d_gene: TRBD1; CDR3aa: CSARRDRSIETQYF; CDR3nt: TGCAGTGCTCGCCGGGACAGGAGTATCGAGACCCAGTACTTC
j_gene: TRBJ2-3; v_gene: TRBV6-2/TRBV6-3; abundance: NA; d_gene: TRBD2; CDR3aa: CASVRSGGLTDTQYF; CDR3nt: TGTGCCAGCGTTAGGAGCGGGGGACTCACAGATACGCAGTATTTT
j_gene: TRBJ1-2; v_gene: TRBV6-2/TRBV6-3; abundance: NA; d_gene: NA; CDR3aa: CASSYRPIDRSTF; CDR3nt: TGTGCCAGCAGTTACAGACCAATCGACCGGAGCACCTTC
j_gene: TRBJ2-3; v_gene: TRBV7-2; abundance: NA; d_gene: NA; CDR3aa: CASSLAHAAEPGTQYF; CDR3nt: TGTGCCAGCAGCTTAGCGCACGCAGCGGAGCCGGGTACGCAGTATTTT
j_gene: TRBJ2-2; v_gene: TRBV24-1; abundance: once; d_gene: NA; CDR3aa: CATSATGELFF; CDR3nt: TGTGCCACCAGTGCTACCGGGGAGCTGTTTTTT
j_gene: TRBJ2-3; v_gene: TRBV6-2/TRBV6-3; abundance: few; d_gene: NA; CDR3aa: CASSTGGGPDTQYF; CDR3nt: TGTGCCAGCAGTACAGGGGGGGGGCCAGATACGCAGTATTTT
j_gene: TRBJ2-7; v_gene: TRBV24-1; abundance: few; d_gene: NA; CDR3aa: CATSSTGTPYEQYF; CDR3nt: TGTGCCACCAGTAGCACCGGGACCCCATACGAGCAGTACTTC